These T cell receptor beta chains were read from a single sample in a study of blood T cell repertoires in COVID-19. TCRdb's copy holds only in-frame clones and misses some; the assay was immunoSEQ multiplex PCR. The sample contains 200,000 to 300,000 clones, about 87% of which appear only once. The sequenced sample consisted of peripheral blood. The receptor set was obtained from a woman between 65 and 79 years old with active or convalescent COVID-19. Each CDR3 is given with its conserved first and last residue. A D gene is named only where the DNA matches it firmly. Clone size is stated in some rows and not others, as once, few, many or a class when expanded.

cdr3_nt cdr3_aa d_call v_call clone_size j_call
TGTGCCAGTAGTTGGGACAGCCGCAATCAGCCCCAGCATTTT CASSWDSRNQPQHF TRBD1 TRBV19 NA TRBJ1-5
TGCGCCAGCAGACGGGAGAACACTGAAGCTTTCTTT CASRRENTEAFF NA TRBV5-1 NA TRBJ1-1
TGTGCCAGCAGTTATACTAGCGGGGGGCCTCAACAAGAGACCCAGTACTTC CASSYTSGGPQQETQYF TRBD2 TRBV6-2/TRBV6-3 NA TRBJ2-5
TGCGCCAGCAAGACAGGGGAGAGCTCCTACGAGCAGTACTTC CASKTGESSYEQYF TRBD1 TRBV5-1 NA TRBJ2-7
TGCGCCAGCAGCTTGGCTGGGACAGGGAACACTGAAGCTTTCTTT CASSLAGTGNTEAFF TRBD1 TRBV5-1 NA TRBJ1-1
TGCGCCAGCAGCCCGGGGACAGTTTCTAACTATGGCTACACCTTC CASSPGTVSNYGYTF TRBD1 TRBV4-3 many TRBJ1-2
TGTGCCAGCAGCATAGGGACAGGGGGCTACGAGCAGTACTTC CASSIGTGGYEQYF TRBD1 TRBV7-2 NA TRBJ2-7
TGTGCCAGCAGAAGGACAGGGGAGGACGGCTACACCTTC CASRRTGEDGYTF TRBD1 TRBV6-5 NA TRBJ1-2
TGTGCCAGCAGTTTAACGGGGCAGCCCCAGCATTTT CASSLTGQPQHF NA TRBV12-3/TRBV12-4 NA TRBJ1-5
TGTGCCAGCAGCTTAGCGGGGGGGAGCTCCTACAATGAGCAGTTCTTC CASSLAGGSSYNEQFF TRBD2 TRBV11-3 NA TRBJ2-1
TGTGCCAGCAGCGGAGGGGGAAAGGGGCACGGGGAGCAGTACTTC CASSGGGKGHGEQYF NA TRBV9 NA TRBJ2-7
TGTGCCAGCAGCTTACCAACAGGATGGGGTGAAAAACTGTTTTTT CASSLPTGWGEKLFF NA TRBV7-2 once TRBJ1-4
TGTGCCAGTAGTTTTGTTCTTGCAGTCGATACTGAAGCTTTCTTT CASSFVLAVDTEAFF NA TRBV19 few TRBJ1-1
TGTGCCAGCAGCCAAGATTTCTTGACTGAAGCTTTCTTT CASSQDFLTEAFF NA TRBV14 NA TRBJ1-1
TGCAGCGTCCCGAGCAGGGATGGGAACACCATATATTTT CSVPSRDGNTIYF NA TRBV29-1 NA TRBJ1-3
TGTGCCAGCTCACCACGGCTCCCGGGAAAAAACACCTTC CASSPRLPGKNTF NA TRBV18 NA TRBJ1-2
TGCGCCAGCAGAAGACAGGAAGATGAAAAACTGTTTTTT CASRRQEDEKLFF NA TRBV5-1 NA TRBJ1-4
TGTGCCAGCAGTGAAACGAGGGGGGGTTGGGGCTACACCTTC CASSETRGGWGYTF NA TRBV6-1 NA TRBJ1-2
TGTGCCAGCAGCTATACGGGACAGGGCTATGGCTACACCTTC CASSYTGQGYGYTF TRBD1 TRBV11-2 NA TRBJ1-2
TGCAGCGAAAGGACAGGGTCTGAAGCTTTCTTT CSERTGSEAFF TRBD1 TRBV29-1 few TRBJ1-1
TGCGCCAGCAGCCAAGATTGGACTTGGACAGGGAGGGGGGAGCAGTACTTC CASSQDWTWTGRGEQYF NA TRBV4-1 NA TRBJ2-7
TGTGCCAGCAGCTTAAGGGGGGGTTCTGAAGCTTTCTTT CASSLRGGSEAFF NA TRBV7-2 NA TRBJ1-1
TGTGCCAGCAGCGTAGAAATCTGGGGACAGGGGGTTTACAATGAGCAGTTCTTC CASSVEIWGQGVYNEQFF TRBD1 TRBV9 NA TRBJ2-1
TGTGCCAGTAGTATGGTTGGCGGGATCCTTAGCTCTGGGGCCAACGTCCTGACTTTC CASSMVGGILSSGANVLTF NA TRBV19 NA TRBJ2-6
TGTGCCAGCGGTCGTGATGGCTGGACTGAAGCTTTCTTT CASGRDGWTEAFF NA TRBV6-5 NA TRBJ1-1
TGCAGCGTCGGGACAGAATTTGAAGCTTTCTTT CSVGTEFEAFF TRBD1 TRBV29-1 NA TRBJ1-1
TGTGCCAGCTCACCCCCGACAGGCCCGAACACCGGGGAGCTGTTTTTT CASSPPTGPNTGELFF NA TRBV18 NA TRBJ2-2
TGTGCCAGTAGTACCCACCGGAGGGGATCGTCTGGGGCCAACGTCCTGACTTTC CASSTHRRGSSGANVLTF NA TRBV19 NA TRBJ2-6
TGTGCCAGCTCACCACTCGGGACAGGGGACACCGGGGAGCTGTTTTTT CASSPLGTGDTGELFF TRBD1 TRBV18 NA TRBJ2-2
TGTGCCATCAGTGAAGTACAAGGACAGAGGGGCATTAATGAAAAACTGTTTTTT CAISEVQGQRGINEKLFF NA TRBV10-3 NA TRBJ1-4
TGCGCCAGCAGCCTCAGCCGGACAGGGGGATATGGCTACACCTTC CASSLSRTGGYGYTF TRBD1 TRBV4-3 NA TRBJ1-2
TGTGCCAGCAGTTACCTCGGGGGAATTAATTCCTACGAGCAGTACTTC CASSYLGGINSYEQYF NA TRBV6-5 NA TRBJ2-7
TGTGCCAGCAGTGTGAGAGCAGGCGACACTGAAGCTTTCTTT CASSVRAGDTEAFF NA TRBV2 NA TRBJ1-1
TGTGCCAGCTGGACAGGGGGCACCGGGGAGCTGTTTTTT CASWTGGTGELFF TRBD1 TRBV6-5 NA TRBJ2-2
TGTGCCAGCAGTTATATCAGCAGGGGGCATCAGCCCCAGCATTTT CASSYISRGHQPQHF TRBD1 TRBV6-2/TRBV6-3 NA TRBJ1-5
TGTGCCAGCTCACCCCGACAGGAGGTGAACACTGAAGCTTTCTTT CASSPRQEVNTEAFF NA TRBV18 once TRBJ1-1
TGTGCCACCAAAGGGACAGCGAACACCGGGGAGCTGTTTTTT CATKGTANTGELFF TRBD1 TRBV24-1 NA TRBJ2-2
TGTGCCAGCTCACCAGAACAGGACATCGCATATGGCTACACCTTC CASSPEQDIAYGYTF NA TRBV18 NA TRBJ1-2
TGCGCCAGCAGCTTGGAGACTAGCACAGATACGCAGTATTTT CASSLETSTDTQYF NA TRBV5-1 NA TRBJ2-3
TGTGCCAGCAGCTTAGATGGGACAGGGGTTCGTGGCTACACCTTC CASSLDGTGVRGYTF TRBD1 TRBV11-3 NA TRBJ1-2
TGTGCCAGCTCACCGGGGCAGTTCTTCTCCGGCTACACCTTC CASSPGQFFSGYTF NA TRBV18 NA TRBJ1-2
TGCAGTGCTAGTCCGGACAGGGCGAATTCACCCCTCCACTTT CSASPDRANSPLHF TRBD1 TRBV20-1 NA TRBJ1-6
TGCAGCGTTGAAAGGGGTCTGGACACTGAAGCTTTCTTT CSVERGLDTEAFF NA TRBV29-1 NA TRBJ1-1
TGTGCCAGCAGCTTAGTGACAGCTGGGAAAAGCACTGAAGCTTTCTTT CASSLVTAGKSTEAFF NA TRBV13 NA TRBJ1-1
TGCAGCGTTGGGACAGCTAACTATGGCTACACCTTC CSVGTANYGYTF NA TRBV29-1 once TRBJ1-2
TGTGCCAGCAGTGAGATGGGACAGGAAGATGGCTACACCTTC CASSEMGQEDGYTF TRBD1 TRBV2 NA TRBJ1-2
TGTGCCAGTGCGTTTACGGGTCAAGAGACCCAGTACTTC CASAFTGQETQYF NA TRBV19 NA TRBJ2-5
TGCAGCGTTTGGGGGGACAGGGGGCTGAACACTGAAGCTTTCTTT CSVWGDRGLNTEAFF TRBD1 TRBV29-1 NA TRBJ1-1
TGTGCCAGCAGCTTAAGGAGGGGCGGCGAGCAGTACTTC CASSLRRGGEQYF NA TRBV7-8 NA TRBJ2-7